The 30 T cell receptor beta chains in this list originate from one sample, sequenced in a study of glioma-infiltrating T cells after dendritic cell vaccination. Profiling relied on immunoSEQ multiplex PCR, and the TCRdb table lists in-frame clones only, not all of them. The table records tens of thousands of clones, around 86% of them present only once. Sequenced here: blood, sampled before dendritic cell vaccination. The receptors derive from a human donor with glioblastoma.

This chain joins TRBV21-1 and TRBJ1-1; the table gives TRBD1 as D, unverified against the DNA. TRBV21-1 is a listed pseudogene. This CDR3 has 12 amino acids. The CDR3 coding sequence is TGTGCCAGCAGCAACCGACAGGGTGAAGCTTTCTTT. Amino acid sequence: CASSNRQGEAFF.

The CDR3, as DNA: TGTGCCAGCAGCGTAGGGGGACAAGCCTACGAGCAGTACTTC. It specifies CASSVGGQAYEQYF. J is TRBJ2-7 and V is TRBV5-4; possible D gene TRBD1, 6 bases. CDR1 SGHNT and CDR2 YYREEE come from the germline V gene (reference sequence). V was shortened by 4 bases and J by 2 bases, with 13 bases between the two germline ends. CDR3 size: 14 residues.

CDR3 loop: CASSRWTSGSNEQFF. The CDR3 DNA reads as TGTGCCAGCAGTCGGTGGACTAGCGGGAGTAATGAGCAGTTCTTC. The chain uses TRBV28 and TRBJ2-1; TRBD2 agrees at 13 bases. The CDR3 totals 15 residues. Looked up from germline, CDR1 is MDHEN and CDR2 is SYDVKM. J lost 7 bases, V lost 5 bases, and 5 bases had no gene match.

V and J are TRBV10-2 and TRBJ2-7; D might be TRBD2 (6 bases). The V and J ends lost 7 bases and 0 bases respectively, with 13 bases between them. Germline CDR1 and CDR2: WSHSY and SAAADI. This CDR3 comprises 14 residues. CDR3 coding DNA: TGCGCCAGCACCGGGACTGATCCCTCCTACGAGCAGTACTTC. Translation gives CASTGTDPSYEQYF.

The chain is built from TRBV9 and TRBJ2-1, with D hard to call. In germline, CDR1 is SGDLS, CDR2 YYNGEE. The CDR3 totals 15 residues. The ends were cut back, 3 bases at V and 4 bases at J, with 14 bases in the middle. The CDR3 DNA reads as TGTGCCAGCAGCGCGACATCGCATTATTACAATGAGCAGTTCTTC. Translation: CASSATSHYYNEQFF.

V usage is TRBV11-2 and J usage is TRBJ2-7; D is unclear. Looked up from germline, CDR1 is SGHAT and CDR2 is FQNNGV. CDR3 length: 15 residues. Trimming pared 2 bases from V and 0 bases from J, leaving 11 bases between. The CDR3 reads CASSLLRTASYEQYF. The CDR3 DNA reads as TGTGCCAGCAGCTTACTGAGAACAGCCTCCTACGAGCAGTACTTC.

V usage is TRBV19 and J usage is TRBJ1-5; possibly TRBD1 for D (5 bases). Trimming took off 5 bases at V and 11 bases at J, with 10 bases between the two ends. In germline, CDR1 is LNHDA, CDR2 SQIVND (reference sequence). This CDR3 region has 11 residues. This chain's CDR3 is CASSDSTAQHF. CDR3 in DNA: TGTGCCAGTAGTGACAGTACAGCCCAGCATTTT. Supplemented by reference TRBV19 and TRBJ1-5, the full variable domain reads DGGITQSPKYLFRKEGQNVTLSCEQNLNHDAMYWYRQDPGQGLRLIYYSQIVNDFQKGDIAEGYSVSREKKESFPLTVTSAQKNPTAFYLCASSDSTAQHFGDGTRLSIL.

The chain uses TRBV5-1 and TRBJ1-1; D perhaps matches TRBD1 (5 bases). The CDR3 length is 15 residues. CDR1 is SGHRS and CDR2 is YFSETQ in the germline V gene. Between the trimmed V and J ends, which lost 4 bases and 4 bases, there was a span of 17 bases. This CDR3 is CASSTREGTGTEAFF. In nucleotides, the CDR3 is TGCGCCAGCAGCACCAGGGAGGGGACGGGCACTGAAGCTTTCTTT.

The J gene is TRBJ2-7, the V gene TRBV5-1; a possible D gene is TRBD1 (6 bases). The CDR3 consists of 14 residues. Germline loops: CDR1 SGHRS, CDR2 YFSETQ. V lost 4 bases to trimming and J lost 1 base, with 12 bases between them. The CDR3 reads CASSLDSFSYEQYF. The CDR3 DNA reads as TGCGCCAGCAGCCTGGACAGCTTTTCCTACGAGCAGTACTTC.

The V and J genes are TRBV18 and TRBJ2-3; the D gene is possibly TRBD1 (5 bases). CDR3 length: 14 residues. Trimming took off 1 base at V and 2 bases at J, with 7 bases between the two ends. The germline gives CDR1 KGHSH, CDR2 LQKENI. CDR3 residues: CASSPQGSTDTQYF. The CDR3 DNA is TGTGCCAGCTCACCACAGGGGTCCACAGATACGCAGTATTTT.

J is TRBJ2-2 and V is TRBV7-6; the D gene is possibly TRBD2 (6 bases). CDR3 length: 17 amino acids. Trimming stripped 2 bases from V and 6 bases from J, with 19 bases between. Germline CDR1 reads SGHVS; CDR2 reads FNYEAQ. CDR3 amino acids: CASSLPEEGRDSGELFF. CDR3 nucleotides: TGTGCCAGCAGCTTACCCGAGGAGGGGCGAGATTCCGGGGAGCTGTTTTTT.

The rearrangement links TRBV7-9 to TRBJ1-1, with D tentatively TRBD1 (5 bases). The CDR3 has 14 amino acids. Germline V gives CDR1 SEHNR, CDR2 FQNEAQ (reference sequence). The V and J ends lost 0 bases and 1 base respectively, with 6 bases between them. The CDR3 is CASSLAGQNTEAFF. The CDR3 DNA reads as TGTGCCAGCAGCTTAGCAGGACAGAACACTGAAGCTTTCTTT.

The V gene is TRBV9, the J gene TRBJ2-5; 9 bases fit TRBD2. V trimming: 3 bases; J trimming: 2 bases; junction bases outside the gene matches: 2. Germline-derived CDR1 and CDR2 are SGDLS and YYNGEE. The CDR3 consists of 14 residues. Written as DNA, the CDR3 is TGTGCCAGCAGCGCGACTAGCGGTCAAGAGACCCAGTACTTC. It encodes CASSATSGQETQYF.

V is TRBV18 and J is TRBJ2-7, with 9 nucleotides matching TRBD1. V was clipped by 5 bases and J by 6 bases; unmatched bases: 14. Germline CDR1 reads KGHSH; CDR2 reads LQKENI. The CDR3 sequence is 16 residues long. The CDR3, as DNA: TGTGCCAGCTCAAAAGATATTTCAGGACAGGGGATCGAGCAGTACTTC. Translated, it gives CASSKDISGQGIEQYF.

The genes are TRBV27 and TRBJ1-2, with 8 positions matching TRBD1. Per the germline V gene, CDR1 is MNHEY and CDR2 is SMNVEV (reference sequence). CDR3 length: 15 amino acids. V trimming: 5 bases; J trimming: 8 bases; junction bases outside the gene matches: 13. CDR3: CASSLGQGLGWGYTF. CDR3 nucleotide sequence: TGTGCCAGCAGTCTCGGACAGGGCCTAGGGTGGGGCTACACCTTC.

The rearrangement links TRBV5-6 to TRBJ2-7, with D uncertain. V dropped 1 base and J dropped 5 bases, with 10 bases sitting between them. Looked up from germline, CDR1 is SGHDT and CDR2 is YYEEEE. The CDR3 runs 13 residues. CDR3 DNA sequence: TGTGCCAGCAGCTTGCAGTGGCCGAACGAGCAGTACTTC. Amino acid sequence: CASSLQWPNEQYF. Full variable domain (missing parts from reference TRBV5-6 and TRBJ2-7): DAGVTQSPTHLIKTRGQQVTLRCSPKSGHDTVSWYQQALGQGPQFIFQYYEEEERQRGNFPDRFSGHQFPNYSSELNVNALLLGDSALYLCASSLQWPNEQYFGPGTRLTVT.

This chain links TRBV2 with TRBJ1-1, with 8 positions matching TRBD1. From germline, CDR1 is SNHLY and CDR2 FYNNEI. With V trimmed by 4 bases and J by 0 bases, 4 bases remained unmatched. The CDR3 length is 15 residues. The chain's CDR3 is CASSVRTGLNTEAFF. The CDR3 coding sequence is TGTGCCAGCAGTGTTAGGACAGGGTTGAACACTGAAGCTTTCTTT.

The CDR3 is CASSLGKGDNQPQHF. In nucleotides, the CDR3 is TGCGCCAGCAGCCTAGGGAAGGGGGATAATCAGCCCCAGCATTTT. This rearrangement joins TRBV4-1 to TRBJ1-5; weak D call: TRBD1 (6 bases). This CDR3 is 15 amino acids long. Trimming removed 4 bases from V and 4 bases from J, with 14 bases in between. Germline-derived CDR1 and CDR2 are MGHRA and YSYEKL.

The V and J genes are TRBV4-1 and TRBJ2-5, with 8 bases fitting TRBD1. Germline V gives CDR1 MGHRA, CDR2 YSYEKL. With V trimmed by 4 bases and J by 4 bases, 11 bases remained unmatched. The CDR3 totals 16 residues. The CDR3 DNA reads as TGCGCCAGCAGCCTCAACGCCGGACAGGGCTTAGAGACCCAGTACTTC. Residues: CASSLNAGQGLETQYF.

The chain has TRBV28 and TRBJ1-2; 9 bases fit TRBD1. This CDR3 is 13 amino acids long. V shed 4 bases, J shed 6 bases, and the junction held 3 bases outside the gene matches. The V gene's germline CDR1 is MDHEN and CDR2 SYDVKM. The CDR3 coding sequence is TGTGCCAGCAGTTACAGGGGGCCGAATGGCTACACCTTC. The encoded protein is CASSYRGPNGYTF.

The chain links TRBV16 to TRBJ2-7; the D gene is possibly TRBD1 (6 bases). Germline V gene sequence: CDR1 KGHSY, CDR2 FQNENV. CDR3 size: 15 residues. V lost 1 base and J lost 6, with 16 bases in between. DNA of the CDR3: TGTGCCAGCAGCCAATTGGGACACGGATCGGGCGAGCAGTACTTC. It translates to CASSQLGHGSGEQYF.

This clone was detected only once. The rearrangement joins TRBV27 to TRBJ2-5, with 12 bases aligning to TRBD2. Germline trimming cut 6 bases from V and 2 bases from J; bases unmatched to any gene: 4. The CDR3 totals 15 residues. Germline lookup yields CDR1 MNHEY and CDR2 SMNVEV (reference sequence). CDR3 DNA: TGTGCCAGCAGCCAAGGACTAGCGGGACAAGAGACCCAGTACTTC. Protein product: CASSQGLAGQETQYF.

The gene calls are TRBV7-3 and TRBJ2-5; 8 bases are shared with TRBD2. CDR1 and CDR2 from the germline V gene are SGHTA and FQGTGA. Trimming at V came to 2 bases and at J to 5 bases, leaving 4 bases not matched to a gene. The CDR3 length is 14 residues. The CDR3 loop is CASSLREGWETQYF. The CDR3 coding sequence is TGTGCCAGCAGCTTACGGGAGGGGTGGGAGACCCAGTACTTC.

The chain links TRBV6-5 to TRBJ2-7, with a possible D match to TRBD2 (6 bases). The germline CDR1 and CDR2 sequences are MNHEY and SVGAGI. The V end was cut by 2 bases, the J end by 2 bases, with 13 bases between. CDR3 length equals 15 residues. The CDR3 nucleotides read TGTGCCAGCAGTTACCAACGGGACTCTACCTACGAGCAGTACTTC. Translating gives CASSYQRDSTYEQYF.

J is TRBJ2-1 and V is TRBV14, with 9 bases that match TRBD2. The CDR3 contains 15 residues. V lost 5 bases and J lost 4; bases outside the gene matches: 6. Germline V gene data show CDR1 as SGHDN and CDR2 as FVKESK. The CDR3 reads CASSNLAGGYNEQFF. The CDR3 DNA reads as TGTGCCAGCAGCAACTTGGCGGGGGGGTACAATGAGCAGTTCTTC. Full variable domain (outside the CDR3, taken from reference TRBV14 and TRBJ2-1): EAGVTQFPSHSVIEKGQTVTLRCDPISGHDNLYWYRRVMGKEIKFLLHFVKESKQDESGMPNNRFLAERTGGTYSTLKVQPAELEDSGVYFCASSNLAGGYNEQFFGPGTRLTVL.

V and J are TRBV25-1 and TRBJ2-6; TRBD2 agrees at 7 bases. The CDR3 totals 16 residues. The J segment lost 4 bases and the V segment lost 4 bases, leaving 7 bases of the junction unmatched. The germline gives CDR1 MGHDK, CDR2 SYGVNS. The CDR3 DNA is TGTGCCAGCAGTGGAGGCGGGAGCAACGGGGCCAACGTCCTGACTTTC. Translating it yields CASSGGGSNGANVLTF.

The V gene is TRBV27, the J gene TRBJ2-1; D unresolved. V lost 3 bases and J 0 bases, leaving 9 bases between the germline ends. The V gene's germline CDR1 is MNHEY and CDR2 SMNVEV (reference sequence). The CDR3 runs to 15 residues. The DNA of the CDR3 is TGTGCCAGCAGTTTCAGCGTCAGCTCCTACAATGAGCAGTTCTTC. It yields the protein CASSFSVSSYNEQFF.

In DNA, the CDR3 is TGTGCCAGCAGCTTGGTCGGACAGGGAACCTATGGCTACACCTTC. Translating gives CASSLVGQGTYGYTF. This sequence joins TRBV5-6 and TRBJ1-2, with 8 bases identical to TRBD1. This CDR3 comprises 15 residues. Per germline, CDR1 SGHDT and CDR2 YYEEEE. Unmatched junction bases numbered 5, after V lost 0 bases and J lost 4 bases.

This chain joins TRBV6-1 and TRBJ1-5, with 10 bases matching TRBD1. In germline, CDR1 is MNHNS, CDR2 SASEGT. This CDR3 region has 18 residues. The V gene end was trimmed by 4 bases and the J gene end by 0 bases; junction bases not matched to a gene: 9. The CDR3 loop is CASSGRDRGLYSNQPQHF. DNA for the CDR3: TGTGCCAGCAGTGGGAGGGACAGGGGTCTATATAGCAATCAGCCCCAGCATTTT.

The genes are TRBV7-9 and TRBJ2-3, with a tentative D call TRBD1 (5 bases). V gave up 7 bases and J gave up 4 bases, with 24 bases separating them. CDR1 SEHNR and CDR2 FQNEAQ come from the germline V gene (reference sequence). The CDR3 contains 17 residues. CDR3 sequence reads: CASNPPWGGAVADTQYF. The CDR3 nucleotides are TGTGCCAGCAACCCCCCCTGGGGTGGGGCGGTGGCAGATACGCAGTATTTT. The full variable domain, rest sourced from reference TRBV7-9 and TRBJ2-3, is DTGVSQNPRHKITKRGQNVTFRCDPISEHNRLYWYRQTLGQGPEFLTYFQNEAQLEKSRLLSDRFSAERPKGSFSTLEIQRTEQGDSAMYLCASNPPWGGAVADTQYFGPGTRLTVL.